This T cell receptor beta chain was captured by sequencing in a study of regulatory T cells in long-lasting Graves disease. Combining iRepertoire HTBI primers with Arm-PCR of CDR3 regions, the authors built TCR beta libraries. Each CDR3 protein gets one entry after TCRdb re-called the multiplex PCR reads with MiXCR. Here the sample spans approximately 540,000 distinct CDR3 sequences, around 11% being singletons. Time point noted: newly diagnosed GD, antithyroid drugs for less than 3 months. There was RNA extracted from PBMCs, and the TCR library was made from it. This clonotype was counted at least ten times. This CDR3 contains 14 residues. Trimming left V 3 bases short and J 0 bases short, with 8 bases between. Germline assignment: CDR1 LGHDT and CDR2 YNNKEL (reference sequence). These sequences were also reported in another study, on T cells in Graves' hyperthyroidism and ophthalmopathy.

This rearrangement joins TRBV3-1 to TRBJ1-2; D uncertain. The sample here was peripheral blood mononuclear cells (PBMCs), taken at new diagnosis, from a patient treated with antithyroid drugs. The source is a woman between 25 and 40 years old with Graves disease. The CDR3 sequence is CASSHLEANYGYTF. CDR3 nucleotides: TGTGCCAGCAGCCACTTGGAAGCTAACTATGGCTACACCTTC. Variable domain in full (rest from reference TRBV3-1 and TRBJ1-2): DTAVSQTPKYLVTQMGNDKSIKCEQNLGHDTMYWYKQDSKKFLKIMFSYNNKELIINETVPNRFSPKSPDKAHLNLHINSLELGDSAVYFCASSHLEANYGYTFGSGTRLTVV.